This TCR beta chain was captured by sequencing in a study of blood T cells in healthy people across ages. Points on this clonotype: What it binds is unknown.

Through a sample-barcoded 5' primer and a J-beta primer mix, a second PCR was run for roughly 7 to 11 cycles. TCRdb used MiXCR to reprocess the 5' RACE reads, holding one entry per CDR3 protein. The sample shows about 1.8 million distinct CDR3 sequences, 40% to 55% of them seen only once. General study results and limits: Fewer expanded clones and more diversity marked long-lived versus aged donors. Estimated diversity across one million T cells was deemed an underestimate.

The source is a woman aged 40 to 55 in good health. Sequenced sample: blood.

The CDR3 reads CAISEGGQGTLSEAFF. The CDR3 DNA sequence: TGTGCCATCAGCGAGGGGGGACAGGGGACGTTGAGTGAAGCTTTCTTT. This chain links TRBV10-3 with TRBJ1-1; 10 nucleotides match TRBD1. Germline CDR1 is ENHRY and CDR2 is SYGVKD. The junction had 14 bases not matched to a gene; V was cut back by 6 bases and J by 7 bases. This CDR3 is 16 amino acids long.